Following are 14 T cell receptor beta chains from one sample sequenced in a study of vaccination effects on CD4 cells after COVID-19. CD4+ T cells specific for antigen were expanded with viral peptide pools by the ViraFEST assay before sequencing. Cultured cells yielded isolated CD4+ T cells after around 9 days. Documented for the person is a PCR-confirmed SARS-CoV-2 infection occurring between March and December 2020. The participants, recipients of two vaccine doses, got either BNT162b2 or mRNA-1273. Antigen specificity for these receptors is unknown. TCRdb keeps only in-frame clones here, not all; method: immunoSEQ multiplex PCR. The profile shows 13,000 to 15,000 clones, about 70% of them singletons. The specimen comprised CD4+ T cells from PBMCs cultured with HCoV-NL63 spike peptides, sampled after COVID-19 vaccination. The receptors stem from a human donor who had a prior SARS-CoV-2 infection.

The sample holds a few counts of this clone. The CDR3 sequence is CASSLEPDYGYTF. CDR3 bases: TGTGCCAGCAGTTTAGAACCAGACTATGGCTACACCTTC. V usage is TRBV27 and J usage is TRBJ1-2; D gene ambiguous. The CDR3 extends over 13 amino acids. V dropped 2 bases and J dropped 3 bases, with 7 bases sitting between them. Germline V gene lookup returns CDR1 MNHEY and CDR2 SMNVEV (reference sequence).

This clone was observed a few times. The chain recombines TRBV10-3 with TRBJ1-5, with a possible D match to TRBD1 (6 bases). The V end lost 5 bases, the J end lost 10 bases, and 18 bases lay between the germline ends. The CDR3 length is 14 residues. Germline CDR1 is ENHRY and CDR2 is SYGVKD. CDR3 DNA sequence: TGTGCCATCAGTAACAGGGACGAGGAACCCCCCCAGCATTTT. Encoded protein: CAISNRDEEPPQHF.

V usage is TRBV6-5 and J usage is TRBJ2-5; 8 positions agree with TRBD2. CDR1 is MNHEY, CDR2 SVGAGI, per germline. This CDR3 region has 15 residues. The V and J ends lost 5 bases and 3 bases, in that order; junction bases with no gene match: 8. In nucleotides, the CDR3 is TGTGCCAGCAGTCTTTTTGTCGGGGGGGAAGAGACCCAGTACTTC. Its translation is CASSLFVGGEETQYF.

V and J are TRBV6-5 and TRBJ2-7; 9 nucleotides line up with TRBD2. Germline CDR1 MNHEY, CDR2 SVGAGI. J was trimmed by 3 bases and V by 5 bases; bases with no gene match: 8. The CDR3 has 15 amino acids. The CDR3, as DNA: TGTGCCAGCAGTACAACGGGACTAGCCAGCTACGAGCAGTACTTC. Its translation: CASSTTGLASYEQYF.

As for this clone: At one boundary the junction diverges from the germline segment, which might be a read error. The CDR3 spells CASSVDRGTEAFF. The CDR3 DNA follows: TGTGCCAGCAGCGTAGACAGGGGCACTGAAGCTTTCTTT. The chain uses TRBV11-2 and TRBJ1-1; 8 bases fit TRBD1. CDR3 size: 13 residues. CDR1 is SGHAT and CDR2 is FQNNGV in the germline V gene.

V and J are TRBV15 and TRBJ1-1; D remains unclear. V gave up 7 bases and J gave up 7 bases, with 13 bases separating them. Germline CDR1 is LNHNV and CDR2 is YYDKDF (reference sequence). The CDR3 has 12 amino acids. CDR3 protein: CATTAADGEAFF. DNA for the CDR3: TGTGCCACCACCGCCGCCGACGGTGAAGCTTTCTTT.

This sequence joins TRBV11-2 and TRBJ2-1; D ambiguous. The CDR3 is made up of 14 amino acids. V gave up 0 bases and J gave up 5 bases, with 8 bases separating them. CDR1 and CDR2 (germline): SGHAT, FQNNGV. CDR3: CASSLDRGHNEQFF. CDR3 DNA: TGTGCCAGCAGCTTAGATCGCGGCCACAATGAGCAGTTCTTC.

CDR3 protein: CASSLSGLVQTQYF. CDR3 sequence (DNA): TGTGCCAGCAGCTTAAGCGGACTAGTTCAGACCCAGTACTTC. The rearrangement links TRBV7-2 to TRBJ2-5; 7 positions match TRBD2. After removal of 2 bases from V and 6 bases from J, the junction contained 6 bases not matched to a gene. Germline values: CDR1 SGHTA, CDR2 FQGNSA. The CDR3 has 14 residues.

The chain employs TRBV7-3 and TRBJ1-1; D possibly corresponds to TRBD1 (6 bases). The germline V gene encodes CDR1 SGHTA and CDR2 FQGTGA. This CDR3 has 13 residues. The ends were cut back, 4 bases at V and 1 base at J, with 7 bases in the middle. CDR3 protein: CASSWGQNTEAFF. CDR3 coding DNA: TGTGCCAGCAGCTGGGGACAGAACACTGAAGCTTTCTTT.

The chain employs TRBV18 and TRBJ2-7; D perhaps matches TRBD1 (6 bases). There are 12 residues in the CDR3. The germline V gene has CDR1 KGHSH and CDR2 LQKENI. The V gene lost 4 bases and the J gene lost 5 bases, with 9 bases spanning the gap. This CDR3 is CASSHRDNEQYF. The CDR3 DNA sequence: TGTGCCAGCTCACACAGGGATAACGAGCAGTACTTC.

The V and J genes are TRBV28 and TRBJ2-6; the D gene is possibly TRBD1 (5 bases). Trimming left V 6 bases short and J 1 base short, with 10 bases between. This CDR3 is 15 amino acids long. Per the germline V gene, CDR1 is MDHEN and CDR2 is SYDVKM. CDR3 loop: CASRPRDSGANVLTF. DNA of the CDR3: TGTGCCAGCAGACCCAGGGATTCTGGGGCCAACGTCCTGACTTTC.

The chain recombines TRBV7-8 with TRBJ2-2; 7 nucleotides match TRBD1. The V gene end was trimmed by 4 bases and the J gene end by 4 bases; junction bases not matched to a gene: 6. The length of the CDR3 is 15 residues. Germline V CDR1 and CDR2: SGHVS, FQNEAQ. CDR3 nucleotide sequence: TGTGCCAGCAGCTCACGGGGACAGACCACCGGGGAGCTGTTTTTT. It codes for CASSSRGQTTGELFF.

This clone has more than one count but fewer than ten. This chain uses TRBV3-1 (or the pseudogene TRBV3-2) with TRBJ1-1; D is uncertain. CDR3 length equals 15 residues. Germline V gives CDR1 LGHDT, CDR2 YNNKEL (reference sequence). Trimming pared 4 bases from V and 1 base from J, leaving 13 bases between. CDR3: CASSLTGSGNTEAFF. CDR3 DNA: TGTGCCAGCAGCCTAACGGGGTCCGGGAACACTGAAGCTTTCTTT.

This chain connects TRBV7-2 to TRBJ2-7; perhaps TRBD2 as D (5 bases). V lost 4 bases and J 2 bases, leaving 9 bases between the germline ends. Germline V gene lookup returns CDR1 SGHTA and CDR2 FQGNSA. The CDR3 consists of 13 residues. The CDR3 spells CASSSAGTYEQYF. CDR3 nucleotides: TGTGCCAGCAGCTCCGCCGGGACCTACGAGCAGTACTTC.